These 24 T cell receptor beta chains originate from one sample sequenced in a study of T cells in Graves' hyperthyroidism and ophthalmopathy. Amplification of TCR beta CDR3 regions used RNA as the template. The primer set for the first-round RT-PCR of the TCR CDR3 was HTBI. TCRdb analysed the multiplex PCR reads with MiXCR anew, one entry per CDR3 protein. This table has about 500,000 distinct CDR3 sequences, about 16% appearing once. Sample: blood. All receptors come from a woman in her 30s with Graves' ophthalmopathy.

This clonotype turned up a few times. This chain links TRBV20-1 with TRBJ2-1, with TRBD2 identical over 15 bases. Germline V gene lookup returns CDR1 DFQATT and CDR2 SNEGSKA (reference sequence). The V segment lost 3 bases and the J segment 1 base; nucleotides outside the gene matches: 10. The CDR3 is 19 amino acids. The CDR3 nucleotides read TGCAGTGCTAGGGTGTGGACTAGCGGGGGGGGGACGTCCTACAATGAGCAGTTCTTC. Amino acids: CSARVWTSGGGTSYNEQFF.

This clonotype was seen ten or more times. The V call is TRBV11-3, the J call TRBJ2-1, with D perhaps matching TRBD2 (6 bases). V was trimmed by 1 base and J by 7 bases, leaving 11 bases between them. CDR1 is SGHNT, CDR2 YENEEA, per germline. The CDR3 runs 14 residues. CDR3 DNA: TGTGCCAGCAGCTTAGTCACTAGCTCGAATGAGCAGTTCTTC. Amino acid sequence: CASSLVTSSNEQFF.

This chain links TRBV7-3 with TRBJ1-1; possible D gene TRBD1, 5 bases. The germline V gene has CDR1 SGHTA and CDR2 FQGTGA. Trimming took 5 bases from V and 8 from J, leaving 12 bases between them. The CDR3 contains 12 residues. As DNA, the CDR3 is TGTGCCAGCAGCGATACCGGGACCGAAGCTTTCTTT. Protein sequence: CASSDTGTEAFF. The full variable domain, in which reference TRBV7-3 and TRBJ1-1 provide the parts outside the CDR3, is GAGVSQTPSNKVTEKGKYVELRCDPISGHTALYWYRQSLGQGPEFLIYFQGTGAADDSGLPNDRFFAVRPEGSVSTLKIQRTERGDSAVYLCASSDTGTEAFFGQGTRLTVV.

At least ten counts were recorded for this clonotype. The chain is built from TRBV11-1 and TRBJ1-1, with D possibly matching TRBD1 (5 bases). Trimming removed 5 bases from V and 6 bases from J, with 13 bases in between. This CDR3 is 13 amino acids long. Germline V gene lookup returns CDR1 SGHAT and CDR2 FQDESV (reference sequence). DNA for the CDR3: TGTGCCAGCAGCCCTGCAAGGGGCGCTGAAGCTTTCTTT. Translation: CASSPARGAEAFF. The complete variable domain, with remaining parts taken from reference TRBV11-1 and TRBJ1-1, reads EAEVAQSPRYKITEKSQAVAFWCDPISGHATLYWYRQILGQGPELLVQFQDESVVDDSQLPKDRFSAERLKGVDSTLKIQPAELGDSAMYLCASSPARGAEAFFGQGTRLTVV.

This clonotype was picked up many times. The chain is built from TRBV12-3 or TRBV12-4 and TRBJ1-2; 8 bases agree with TRBD1. J lost 5 bases, V lost 10 bases, and 9 bases had no gene match. The CDR3 extends over 13 amino acids. The CDR3 loop is CATSPGQGYGYTF. The CDR3 DNA is TGTGCCACCTCACCCGGACAGGGATATGGCTACACCTTC.

This chain connects TRBV20-1 to TRBJ2-1, with D possibly TRBD2 on 5 matching bases. Germline V gene lookup returns CDR1 DFQATT and CDR2 SNEGSKA (reference sequence). CDR3 length: 11 residues. CDR3 DNA: TGCAGCGGTGGACTCTACAATGAGCAGTTCTTC. Protein: CSGGLYNEQFF.

This clonotype showed up many times. This chain uses TRBV24-1 with TRBJ2-7; 8 nucleotides line up with TRBD1. CDR3 size: 15 residues. The germline CDR1 and CDR2 sequences are KGHDR and SFDVKD. The V gene end was trimmed by 3 bases and the J gene end by 3 bases; junction bases not matched to a gene: 6. CDR3 amino acids: CATSDHRTGSYEQYF. The CDR3 DNA sequence: TGTGCCACCAGTGATCATCGGACAGGGAGCTACGAGCAGTACTTC.

This clonotype was seen at least ten times. V is TRBV6-1 and J is TRBJ2-1; a weak D match, TRBD2 (5 bases). The germline V gene encodes CDR1 MNHNS and CDR2 SASEGT. V gave up 3 bases and J gave up 9 bases, with 15 bases separating them. The CDR3 is made up of 14 amino acids. In DNA, the CDR3 is TGTGCCAGCAGTGAGGACTTCCCTTCAGGTGAGCAGTTCTTC. Its translation: CASSEDFPSGEQFF.

This clonotype was recorded a few times. The chain carries TRBV6-4 and TRBJ1-1, with 7 bases that match TRBD1. Trimming cost V 6 bases and J 11 bases; bases outside gene matches: 9. The V gene's germline CDR1 is MRHNA and CDR2 SNTAGT. CDR3 size: 12 residues. The CDR3 loop is CASSDVQGRAFF. In DNA form, the CDR3 reads TGTGCCAGCAGCGACGTACAGGGGCGGGCTTTCTTT.

In its sample, this clonotype was seen many times. J is TRBJ1-1 and V is TRBV18; D call uncertain. Trimming took off 6 bases at V and 6 bases at J, with 11 bases between the two ends. The CDR3 sequence is 12 residues long. In germline, CDR1 is KGHSH, CDR2 LQKENI. The CDR3 protein is CASSQTTPEAFF. Written as DNA, the CDR3 is TGTGCCAGCTCCCAAACTACCCCTGAAGCTTTCTTT.

A note on this clonotype: A much more abundant neighbour one base away suggests this may be a read error. The genes are TRBV24-1 and TRBJ2-5; no firm D call. Germline values: CDR1 KGHDR, CDR2 SFDVKD. The length of the CDR3 is 17 residues. The V gene lost 8 bases and the J gene lost 0 bases, with 21 bases spanning the gap. The CDR3 nucleotides are TGTGCCACCAATGGGCCGGGTTTCGGGCTGGACCAAGAGACCCAGTACTTC. This gives the protein CATNGPGFGLDQETQYF.

This clonotype was picked up many times. V is TRBV28 and J is TRBJ2-7; D might be TRBD2 (5 bases). Per germline, CDR1 MDHEN and CDR2 SYDVKM. V lost 6 bases and J lost 5, with 14 bases in between. The CDR3 has 13 amino acids. CDR3 residues: CASRGFSEDEQYF. The CDR3 DNA sequence: TGTGCCAGCAGAGGGTTCTCGGAGGACGAGCAGTACTTC.

There are many counts of this clonotype. The chain uses TRBV30 and TRBJ1-4; no definite D call. This CDR3 has 14 residues. V was shortened by 2 bases and J by 3 bases, with 10 bases between the two germline ends. Germline CDR1 is GTSNPN and CDR2 is SVGIG (reference sequence). CDR3 DNA sequence: TGTGCCTGGAGTTGGGGAAGTGCTAATGAAAAACTGTTTTTT. Amino acid sequence: CAWSWGSANEKLFF. Combining the CDR3 with reference TRBV30 and TRBJ1-4 gives the whole variable domain SQTIHQWPATLVQPVGSPLSLECTVEGTSNPNLYWYRQAAGRGLQLLFYSVGIGQISSEVPQNLSASRPQDRQFILSSKKLLLSDSGFYLCAWSWGSANEKLFFGSGTQLSVL.

This clonotype was observed a handful of times. The J gene is TRBJ1-5, the V gene TRBV24-1; D is uncertain. Per the germline V gene, CDR1 is KGHDR and CDR2 is SFDVKD. This CDR3 region has 16 residues. V was trimmed by 4 bases and J by 0 bases, leaving 12 bases between them. The CDR3 sequence is CATSDAVWDSNQPQHF. Written as DNA, the CDR3 is TGTGCCACCAGTGACGCCGTGTGGGATAGCAATCAGCCCCAGCATTTT.

This CDR3 reads CAWSGIAGVFRNNEQFF. The CDR3 nucleotides read TGTGCCTGGAGTGGGATAGCGGGAGTGTTCAGGAACAATGAGCAGTTCTTC. This rearrangement joins TRBV30 to TRBJ2-1, with 9 bases matching TRBD2. V trimming: 1 base; J trimming: 5 bases; junction bases outside the gene matches: 12. CDR1 and CDR2 from the germline V gene are GTSNPN and SVGIG (reference sequence). There are 17 residues in the CDR3.

This clonotype was counted at least ten times. This chain joins TRBV18 and TRBJ2-5, with TRBD1 matching 7 bases. Germline V gene lookup returns CDR1 KGHSH and CDR2 LQKENI. With V trimmed by 1 base and J by 5 bases, 7 bases remained unmatched. The CDR3 loop spans 15 amino acids. The CDR3 region is CASSPRQGVGETQYF. The CDR3 nucleotides read TGTGCCAGCTCACCACGGCAGGGGGTCGGTGAGACCCAGTACTTC. The full variable domain, with the rest looked up from reference TRBV18 and TRBJ2-5, is NAGVMQNPRHLVRRRGQEARLRCSPMKGHSHVYWYRQLPEEGLKFMVYLQKENIIDESGMPKERFSAEFPKEGPSILRIQQVVRGDSAAYFCASSPRQGVGETQYFGPGTRLLVL.

This clonotype was found many times. V is TRBV7-8 and J is TRBJ2-7; no firm D call. Trimming took 1 base from V and 4 from J, leaving 11 bases between them. Germline V lookup: CDR1 SGHVS, CDR2 FQNEAQ. This CDR3 is built from 14 residues. For the CDR3, the DNA is TGTGCCAGCAGCTTAGAGGCCAGAAATTACGAGCAGTACTTC. It yields the protein CASSLEARNYEQYF.

The CDR3 coding sequence is TGTGCCAGCAGTGCCCGGGACAAAACCCTCCGAGGCAGATACGAGCAGTACTTC. This encodes CASSARDKTLRGRYEQYF. The gene calls are TRBV6-1 and TRBJ2-7, with D possibly matching TRBD1 (6 bases). Deletions cut 4 bases from V and 4 bases from J, with 26 bases between. The CDR3 contains 18 residues. Germline CDR1 and CDR2: MNHNS and SASEGT.

This clonotype has ten or more counts. The J gene is TRBJ2-7, the V gene TRBV28; D is ambiguous. This CDR3 contains 13 residues. V lost 5 bases, J lost 0 bases, and 8 bases lay in between. Germline CDR1 is MDHEN and CDR2 is SYDVKM. This CDR3 is CASSRGSSYEQYF. CDR3 DNA: TGTGCCAGCAGTAGAGGAAGCTCCTACGAGCAGTACTTC.

This clonotype has at least ten counts. The rearrangement links TRBV20-1 to TRBJ2-7; the D gene is possibly TRBD1 (6 bases). Trimming took off 3 bases at V and 1 base at J, with 13 bases between the two ends. This CDR3 has 14 residues. Germline-derived CDR1 and CDR2 are DFQATT and SNEGSKA (reference sequence). The CDR3, as DNA: TGCAGTGCTAGCCCGACAGGCCGGTCCTACGAGCAGTACTTC. It encodes CSASPTGRSYEQYF.

The chain is built from TRBV20-1 and TRBJ2-4, with TRBD1 identical over 12 bases. After removal of 6 bases from V and 0 bases from J, the junction contained 15 bases not matched to a gene. There are 19 residues in the CDR3. The germline gives CDR1 DFQATT, CDR2 SNEGSKA (reference sequence). In DNA, the CDR3 is TGCAGTGCCCCAGTCGGGACAGGGGGCAGGATGATAGCCAAAAACATTCAGTACTTC. It encodes CSAPVGTGGRMIAKNIQYF.

The chain links TRBV7-9 to TRBJ2-7, with 7 nucleotides matching TRBD2. Germline CDR1 reads SEHNR; CDR2 reads FQNEAQ (reference sequence). After removal of 5 bases from V and 4 bases from J, the junction contained 14 bases not matched to a gene. The CDR3 has 16 amino acids. The CDR3 DNA follows: TGTGCCAGCAGCGCGGGGGACGGGGCGCTCCTATACGAGCAGTACTTC. Translation: CASSAGDGALLYEQYF.

Many counts were recorded for this clonotype. The chain employs TRBV12-3 or TRBV12-4 and TRBJ2-3; D remains ambiguous. The CDR3 covers 14 residues. V dropped 7 bases and J dropped 2 bases, with 13 bases sitting between them. CDR3 bases: TGTGCCAGCACCAAAAAAGAATTCACAGATACGCAGTATTTT. Its translation: CASTKKEFTDTQYF.

Note on this clonotype: A much larger clone differs from this one at a single base, so this may be a read error. The conserved final phenylalanine or tryptophan is absent from the CDR3, which likely points to a read error. The gene calls are TRBV6-1 and TRBJ2-5; 7 bases align to TRBD2. CDR1 and CDR2 (germline): MNHNS, SASEGT. The CDR3 extends over 13 amino acids. V shed 1 base, J shed 7 bases, and the junction held 3 bases outside the gene matches. CDR3 in DNA: TGTGCCAGCAGTGAAGTGGGGGGGGGGACCCAGTACCTC. This gives the protein CASSEVGGGTQYL.